This T cell receptor beta chain is drawn from a study of blood T cell repertoires in COVID-19. The Seattle patients, enrolled during active infection, were followed longitudinally. CDR1 and CDR2 from the germline V gene are SEHNR and FQNEAQ (reference sequence). This CDR3 is 15 amino acids long. V lost 4 bases and J lost 3; bases outside the gene matches: 4. Sequencing used immunoSEQ multiplex PCR; TCRdb keeps in-frame clones, though not all of them. Counted here are about 350,000 clones, about nine tenths occurring once; the ten biggest clones make up approximately 7.3%. The sequenced sample consisted of peripheral blood. The chain recombines TRBV7-9 with TRBJ2-1, with 9 bases that match TRBD1. The origin of this receptor is a woman aged 70-85 years with COVID-19, enrolled during active disease. DNA for the CDR3: TGTGCCAGCAGCTACGGGACAGGGATCTACAATGAGCAGTTCTTC. Its protein product is CASSYGTGIYNEQFF.